The 11 T cell receptor beta chains presented below share a single source sample, sequenced in a study of T cell responses to AZD1222 COVID-19 vaccine. The method was immunoSEQ multiplex PCR; TCRdb's version includes in-frame clones alone and lacks a portion of them. The repertoire consists of 40,000 to 45,000 clones, with over 70% occurring once and the leading ten covering approximately 3.9%. The material sequenced was peripheral blood, taken on day 0 of AZD1222 vaccination. The receptors originated from an adult in good health.

The chain couples TRBV6-5 to TRBJ1-2; TRBD1 might be the D (5 bases). The CDR3 runs 13 residues. V lost 7 bases to trimming and J lost 4 bases, with 13 bases between them. Germline V gene sequence: CDR1 MNHEY, CDR2 SVGAGI. The CDR3 region is CASTEGILYGYTF. DNA of the CDR3: TGTGCCAGCACCGAGGGGATTCTCTATGGCTACACCTTC.

This clone has a single count. The genes are TRBV19 and TRBJ1-1; D ambiguous. V was shortened by 5 bases and J by 4 bases, with 11 bases between the two germline ends. The CDR3 consists of 13 residues. The V gene's germline CDR1 is LNHDA and CDR2 SQIVND (reference sequence). In DNA, the CDR3 is TGTGCCAGTAGTGCAACCGGGCCCACTGAAGCTTTCTTT. It yields the protein CASSATGPTEAFF.

The J gene is TRBJ2-7, the V gene TRBV29-1, with 7 bases matching TRBD1. CDR1 and CDR2 (germline): SQVTM, ANQGSEA. The CDR3 covers 13 residues. V trimming: 6 bases; J trimming: 2 bases; junction bases outside the gene matches: 7. CDR3 nucleotides: TGCAGCGTCGAAACAGGGGAAGCCTACGAGCAGTACTTC. Its translation: CSVETGEAYEQYF.

The V and J genes are TRBV18 and TRBJ2-3; D may be TRBD2 (5 bases). V was trimmed by 2 bases and J by 0 bases, leaving 12 bases between them. The germline V gene encodes CDR1 KGHSH and CDR2 LQKENI. This CDR3 has 16 residues. The DNA of the CDR3 is TGTGCCAGCTCACCATCCTCTAGCCCTAGCACAGATACGCAGTATTTT. Amino acid sequence: CASSPSSSPSTDTQYF. Variable domain in full (rest from reference TRBV18 and TRBJ2-3): NAGVMQNPRHLVRRRGQEARLRCSPMKGHSHVYWYRQLPEEGLKFMVYLQKENIIDESGMPKERFSAEFPKEGPSILRIQQVVRGDSAAYFCASSPSSSPSTDTQYFGPGTRLTVL.

This clone showed up just a few times. This chain joins TRBV19 and TRBJ2-2; either TRBD1 or TRBD2 may fit D (6 bases each). Between the trimmed V and J ends, which lost 5 bases and 4 bases, there was a span of 11 bases. Per germline, CDR1 LNHDA and CDR2 SQIVND (reference sequence). The CDR3 totals 14 residues. This CDR3 reads CASSGGRSTGELFF. CDR3 nucleotide sequence: TGTGCCAGTAGTGGGGGGCGCAGCACCGGGGAGCTGTTTTTT.

This rearrangement joins TRBV6-5 to TRBJ2-7; TRBD2 matches at 8 bases. V gave up 4 bases and J gave up 2 bases; unmatched junction bases: 4. Germline V lookup: CDR1 MNHEY, CDR2 SVGAGI. The CDR3 consists of 14 residues. The CDR3 DNA reads TGTGCCAGCAGTTTGCGGGGGGCTACCTACGAGCAGTACTTC. Translated: CASSLRGATYEQYF.

Only one count was recorded for this clone. This chain links TRBV19 with TRBJ1-6, with D uncertain. The CDR3 extends over 15 amino acids. Trimming took off 5 bases at V and 7 bases at J, with 15 bases between the two ends. Germline V lookup: CDR1 LNHDA, CDR2 SQIVND (reference sequence). The CDR3 is CASSWQARENSPLHF. In DNA, the CDR3 is TGTGCCAGTAGTTGGCAGGCCCGGGAAAATTCACCCCTCCACTTT.

The chain recombines TRBV7-9 with TRBJ1-2; D ambiguous. Between the trimmed V and J ends, which lost 1 base and 5 bases, there was a span of 8 bases. The germline CDR1 and CDR2 sequences are SEHNR and FQNEAQ (reference sequence). The CDR3 runs 13 residues. CDR3 amino acids: CASSLGAIYGYTF. In DNA, the CDR3 is TGTGCCAGCAGCTTAGGAGCAATATATGGCTACACCTTC.

The V and J genes are TRBV28 and TRBJ2-1; the D gene is possibly TRBD1 (7 bases). V shed 2 bases and J shed 8 bases, with 10 bases lying between them. The CDR3 has 13 amino acids. Germline CDR1 and CDR2: MDHEN and SYDVKM. CDR3 region: CASSLLRGDEQFF. The CDR3 nucleotides are TGTGCCAGCAGTTTACTCAGGGGGGATGAGCAGTTCTTC.

This clone was seen a few times. V and J are TRBV7-9 and TRBJ2-2; D may be TRBD1 (5 bases). The V and J ends lost 4 bases and 0 bases respectively, with 9 bases between them. This CDR3 is built from 15 residues. CDR1 is SEHNR and CDR2 is FQNEAQ in the germline V gene (reference sequence). CDR3 loop: CASSWGASNTGELFF. The DNA of the CDR3 is TGTGCCAGCAGCTGGGGCGCGTCGAACACCGGGGAGCTGTTTTTT.

The chain employs TRBV19 and TRBJ1-2; D remains unclear. The CDR3 consists of 12 residues. The germline V gene has CDR1 LNHDA and CDR2 SQIVND (reference sequence). V gave up 4 bases and J gave up 7 bases, with 10 bases separating them. The CDR3: CASSTQTGGYTF. CDR3 in DNA: TGTGCCAGTAGTACACAGACCGGTGGCTACACCTTC. Looking up the rest from reference TRBV19 and TRBJ1-2 gives the full variable domain: DGGITQSPKYLFRKEGQNVTLSCEQNLNHDAMYWYRQDPGQGLRLIYYSQIVNDFQKGDIAEGYSVSREKKESFPLTVTSAQKNPTAFYLCASSTQTGGYTFGSGTRLTVV.